The 9 T cell receptor beta chains given below trace back to one sample, sequenced in a study of shared clonotypes between healthy human individuals (TCRdb year 2020). The library was prepared using the immunoSEQ multiplex PCR assay. TCRdb limited this immuneACCESS table to in-frame rearrangements with V and J called. A share of clones is missing; checked studies link under half to unresolved V genes, and the rest is unexplained. The sample table shows approximately 1,000,000 clones, and 75% to 80% are seen once. The top ten hold approximately 0.5% of the sample. Sequencing was performed on memory CD4+ T cells from PBMCs. What the cell subset or site label conveys for this sample: CD45RA-negative fraction. The source is a man younger than 35 in good health. Some clones in this sample may be carry-over from other donors' samples.

This chain uses TRBV27 with TRBJ1-4; D is possibly TRBD1 (5 bases). V dropped 5 bases and J dropped 5 bases, with 18 bases sitting between them. Germline V gene data show CDR1 as MNHEY and CDR2 as SMNVEV (reference sequence). CDR3 length: 16 amino acids. The CDR3 is CASSPHTGSTNEKLFF. The DNA of the CDR3 is TGTGCCAGCAGTCCGCACACAGGATCGACGAATGAAAAACTGTTTTTT.

CDR3 sequence reads: CAQEEQGYEQYF. The CDR3 coding sequence is TGTGCCCAGGAGGAACAGGGGTACGAGCAGTACTTC. The J gene is TRBJ2-7, the V gene TRBV30; 7 bases fit TRBD1. Trimming removed 8 bases from V and 4 bases from J; junction bases left unmatched: 8. The CDR3 covers 12 residues. CDR1 GTSNPN and CDR2 SVGIG come from the germline V gene (reference sequence). Full variable domain (missing parts from reference TRBV30 and TRBJ2-7): SQTIHQWPATLVQPVGSPLSLECTVEGTSNPNLYWYRQAAGRGLQLLFYSVGIGQISSEVPQNLSASRPQDRQFILSSKKLLLSDSGFYLCAQEEQGYEQYFGPGTRLTVT.

V and J are TRBV2 and TRBJ2-7; a possible D gene is TRBD1 (6 bases). CDR3 size: 14 residues. Germline-derived CDR1 and CDR2 are SNHLY and FYNNEI. The germline V and J ends were trimmed by 7 bases and 6 bases, with 19 bases remaining between them. CDR3 residues: CASTITGSLSEQYF. CDR3 DNA: TGTGCCAGCACTATCACAGGGTCTCTCAGCGAGCAGTACTTC.

V is TRBV5-1 and J is TRBJ2-2; the D gene could be TRBD1 or TRBD2 (5 bases each). The germline V gene encodes CDR1 SGHRS and CDR2 YFSETQ. The CDR3 has 17 amino acids. V was shortened by 4 bases and J by 5 bases, with 21 bases between the two germline ends. CDR3 DNA: TGCGCCAGCAGCCCTCTTCCGGGACCGCAAGCTACCGGGGAGCTGTTTTTT. Translating it yields CASSPLPGPQATGELFF.

The V gene is TRBV30, the J gene TRBJ2-1, with TRBD2 identical over 11 bases. Losses at the gene ends were 1 base for V and 7 bases for J; bases not matched to a gene: 9. The length of the CDR3 is 16 residues. Germline CDR1 GTSNPN, CDR2 SVGIG (reference sequence). The CDR3: CAWSDRGSGRENEQFF. DNA of the CDR3: TGTGCCTGGAGTGATCGGGGTAGCGGGAGGGAGAATGAGCAGTTCTTC.

Comments on this clone: This may stem from a read error, because a much larger clone lies one nucleotide away. V is TRBV28 and J is TRBJ1-1; a possible D gene is TRBD1 (6 bases). Deletions cut 2 bases from V and 3 bases from J, with 13 bases between. This CDR3 is built from 15 residues. Germline values: CDR1 MDHEN, CDR2 SYDVKM. CDR3 residues: CASSLLGTTDTEAFF. The DNA for the CDR3 is TGTGCCAGCAGTTTACTCGGGACAACGGACACTGAAGCTTTCTTT.

This clone appeared once. The DNA for the CDR3 is TGTGCCAGCAGCTTAGCTAGCTACGGCTACGAGCAGTACTTC. Residues: CASSLASYGYEQYF. The J gene is TRBJ2-7, the V gene TRBV11-3, with TRBD2 as a possible D gene (5 bases). Trimming removed 1 base at V and 3 bases at J, with 10 bases between. Germline V gene sequence: CDR1 SGHNT, CDR2 YENEEA. The CDR3 totals 14 residues.

This clone was counted only a few times. The V gene is TRBV6-1, the J gene TRBJ2-7, with 11 nucleotides matching TRBD1. The CDR3 extends over 17 amino acids. Germline V gene lookup returns CDR1 MNHNS and CDR2 SASEGT. V lost 0 bases, J lost 0 bases, and 4 bases stayed unmatched. CDR3 DNA sequence: TGTGCCAGCAGTGAAGCGCTGGACAGGGGGCCCTCCTACGAGCAGTACTTC. Encoded protein: CASSEALDRGPSYEQYF.

This clone was detected only a few times. This chain uses TRBV2 with TRBJ2-7, with TRBD2 matching 7 bases. This CDR3 is 12 amino acids long. Trimming at V came to 11 bases and at J to 4 bases, leaving 8 bases not matched to a gene. Germline lookup yields CDR1 SNHLY and CDR2 FYNNEI. The CDR3 DNA reads TGTGCCTCCAGGCGGGAGCGTTACGAGCAGTACTTC. Encoded protein: CASRRERYEQYF. Looking up the rest from reference TRBV2 and TRBJ2-7 gives the full variable domain: EPEVTQTPSHQVTQMGQEVILRCVPISNHLYFYWYRQILGQKVEFLVSFYNNEISEKSEIFDDQFSVERPDGSNFTLKIRSTKLEDSAMYFCASRRERYEQYFGPGTRLTVT.